Presented here are 17 T cell receptor beta chains from one specimen sequenced in a study of monozygotic twins with inflammatory bowel disease. TCRdb reprocessed the 5' RACE reads, keeping one entry per CDR3 protein, no DNA. The specimen's table records about 150,000 distinct CDR3 sequences. Sequencing input: blood. Receptors originate from a human donor with ulcerative colitis or Crohn's disease, or a healthy co-twin of an affected twin (not recorded which).

V and J are TRBV6-2 or TRBV6-3 and TRBJ2-5; TCRdb lists TRBD2, though no DNA is available to test this call. There are 20 residues in the CDR3. Germline loops: CDR1 MNHEY, CDR2 SVGEGT. CDR3 residues: CASSYRTSEHHIIWGETQYF.

This CDR3 reads CAISDNFSGNTIYF. V gene TRBV10-3 combines with J gene TRBJ1-3. The CDR3 consists of 14 residues. The germline V gene has CDR1 ENHRY and CDR2 SYGVKD.

The chain employs TRBV20-1 and TRBJ2-5; TCRdb gives TRBD2 as the D gene, but with no DNA this cannot be confirmed. CDR3 length: 15 residues. Germline V gene data show CDR1 as DFQATT and CDR2 as SNEGSKA (reference sequence). CDR3 region: CSARPRTSGRETQYF.

The chain uses TRBV2 and TRBJ1-1. CDR1 and CDR2 (germline): SNHLY, FYNNEI. The CDR3 is made up of 14 amino acids. CDR3 sequence reads: CASSEGIWIPEAFF.

The chain joins TRBV6-6 to TRBJ2-5; with no DNA, the TCRdb D assignment of TRBD2 cannot be verified. The CDR3 is 13 amino acids. Per the germline V gene, CDR1 is MNHNY and CDR2 is SVGAGI (reference sequence). CDR3: CASSSLAGTEQYF.

The chain links TRBV6-1 to TRBJ1-1; TCRdb reports TRBD1, a call that lacks DNA to check it against. The V gene's germline CDR1 is MNHNS and CDR2 SASEGT. CDR3 size: 13 residues. The CDR3 region is CASRETGGTEAFF.

The chain joins TRBV7-3 to TRBJ1-1; the TCRdb call, TRBD1, lacks DNA for checking. Germline-derived CDR1 and CDR2 are SGHTA and FQGTGA. The CDR3 consists of 13 residues. The CDR3 is CASSNPGFNEAFF.

J is TRBJ2-3 and V is TRBV9. CDR3 size: 14 residues. Looked up from germline, CDR1 is SGDLS and CDR2 is YYNGEE. This chain's CDR3 is CASSVKPNTDTQYF.

The V and J genes are TRBV10-3 and TRBJ2-6; without DNA, the TCRdb call of TRBD1 cannot be checked. CDR1 is ENHRY, CDR2 SYGVKD, per germline. The CDR3 sequence is 18 residues long. CDR3 in amino acids: CAISNGTVDPSGANVLTF.

This rearrangement joins TRBV20-1 to TRBJ2-7. This CDR3 is 14 amino acids long. Germline V gene lookup returns CDR1 DFQATT and CDR2 SNEGSKA (reference sequence). The CDR3 loop is CSARDRRRPYEQYF.

J is TRBJ1-1 and V is TRBV3-1; as DNA is missing, the TRBD1 call by TCRdb cannot be tested. This CDR3 has 12 residues. Germline CDR1 reads LGHDT; CDR2 reads YNNKEL (reference sequence). This CDR3 reads CASSRQGSEAFF. Full variable domain (rest looked up from reference TRBV3-1 and TRBJ1-1): DTAVSQTPKYLVTQMGNDKSIKCEQNLGHDTMYWYKQDSKKFLKIMFSYNNKELIINETVPNRFSPKSPDKAHLNLHINSLELGDSAVYFCASSRQGSEAFFGQGTRLTVV.

This chain joins TRBV11-2 and TRBJ2-1; the D call of TRBD2 rests on TCRdb alone, since no DNA is present to check it. The germline V gene has CDR1 SGHAT and CDR2 FQNNGV. This CDR3 contains 15 residues. The CDR3 spells CASSLDSPGVNEQFF.

The chain joins TRBV6-1 to TRBJ2-1; lacking DNA, the TRBD1 call made by TCRdb goes unchecked. The CDR3 is 15 residues long. The germline CDR1 and CDR2 sequences are MNHNS and SASEGT. CDR3 protein: CASSRDRPTYNEQFF.

The chain combines TRBV7-2 with TRBJ2-2; absent DNA, TCRdb's TRBD1 call cannot be checked. There are 16 residues in the CDR3. Per germline, CDR1 SGHTA and CDR2 FQGNSA. CDR3: CASSSITRQVPGELFF.

The chain carries TRBV6-2 or TRBV6-3 and TRBJ1-5; TCRdb calls TRBD1, which cannot be checked without DNA. The CDR3 extends over 17 amino acids. Germline V lookup: CDR1 MNHEY, CDR2 SVGEGT. The CDR3 protein is CASSSFPQGLGNQPQYF.

This sequence joins TRBV7-6 and TRBJ2-1; checking the TCRdb D call of TRBD2 is not possible without DNA. CDR1 is SGHVS and CDR2 is FNYEAQ in the germline V gene. The CDR3 extends over 14 amino acids. CDR3 region: CAVRGANSYNEQFF.

This chain connects TRBV19 to TRBJ1-5; TCRdb gives TRBD1 as the D gene, but with no DNA this cannot be confirmed. CDR3 length: 14 residues. In germline, CDR1 is LNHDA, CDR2 SQIVND (reference sequence). The CDR3 is CASSTRTSNQPQHF.